This T cell receptor (beta chain) was identified in a study of regulatory T cells in long-lasting Graves disease. General study results and limits: Persistent disease exhibited a predilection for TRBV28, TRBJ1-2 and TRBJ2-5. Clonotypes that were public and shared totalled a few thousand in persistent patients versus 966 in new patients.

Time point noted: persistent/refractory GD, antithyroid drugs over 5 years with positive TRAb. RNA from PBMCs was the source of the TCR library. Collection of peripheral blood (roughly 9.8 milliliters) was done using EDTA tubes. As concerns this clonotype: What it recognizes is unknown.

V dropped 1 base and J dropped 3 bases, with 9 bases sitting between them. CDR3 size: 14 residues. Arm-PCR of CDR3 regions and iRepertoire HTBI primers were the basis on which TCR beta libraries were built. In the authors' workflow: Segment identification across samples yielded about 60 TRBV and fewer than 15 TRBJ segments. MiXCR, run by TCRdb on the multiplex PCR reads, gives a single entry per CDR3 protein. These V and J calls are TCRdb output, not the study's own analysis. The table has nearly 350,000 distinct CDR3 sequences, 20% seen once; the top ten hold less than 35%. The chain employs TRBV12-3 or TRBV12-4 and TRBJ1-2; D is unresolved. This sequence originates from a female donor with Graves disease. The material sequenced was peripheral blood mononuclear cells (PBMCs), taken when the disease was refractory, from a patient treated with antithyroid drugs. CDR3 region: CASSLVSGDYGYTF. The CDR3 DNA reads TGTGCCAGCAGTTTAGTAAGTGGCGACTATGGCTACACCTTC.